This TCR beta chain was observed in a study of T cell clonality in common variable immunodeficiency. Germline V gene data show CDR1 as SGHTA and CDR2 as FQGNSA. After removal of 4 bases from V and 1 base from J, the junction contained 4 bases not matched to a gene. This CDR3 comprises 15 residues. Profiled with immunoSEQ multiplex PCR; TCRdb holds only in-frame clones, not every one. The sample was found to contain tens of thousands of clones, and every one recurs. This clone was picked up many times. The read finishes 3 residues shy of the CDR3 end, and the germline J gene is used to complete it. The sequenced material came from peripheral blood mononuclear cells. V usage is TRBV7-2 and J usage is TRBJ2-1, with 7 bases aligning to TRBD1. The receptor was derived from a person between 18 and 75 years old in good health. CDR3 bases read: TGTGCCAGCAGCTCCAGGGGGATGTCCTACAATGAG. Protein: CASSSRGMSYNE. The whole CDR3 protein is CASSSRGMSYNEQFF.